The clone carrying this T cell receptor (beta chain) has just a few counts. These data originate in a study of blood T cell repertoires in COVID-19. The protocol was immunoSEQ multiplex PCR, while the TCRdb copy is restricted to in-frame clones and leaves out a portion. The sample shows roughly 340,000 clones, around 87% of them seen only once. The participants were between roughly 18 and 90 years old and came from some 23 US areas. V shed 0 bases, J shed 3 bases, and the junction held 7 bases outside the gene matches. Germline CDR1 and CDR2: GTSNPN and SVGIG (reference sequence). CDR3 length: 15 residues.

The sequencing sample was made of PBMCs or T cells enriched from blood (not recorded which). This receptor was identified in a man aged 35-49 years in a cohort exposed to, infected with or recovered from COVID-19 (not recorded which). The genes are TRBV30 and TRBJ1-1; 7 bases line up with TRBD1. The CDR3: CAWSVLGRGDTEAFF. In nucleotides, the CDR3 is TGTGCCTGGAGTGTACTGGGCAGGGGGGACACTGAAGCTTTCTTT.